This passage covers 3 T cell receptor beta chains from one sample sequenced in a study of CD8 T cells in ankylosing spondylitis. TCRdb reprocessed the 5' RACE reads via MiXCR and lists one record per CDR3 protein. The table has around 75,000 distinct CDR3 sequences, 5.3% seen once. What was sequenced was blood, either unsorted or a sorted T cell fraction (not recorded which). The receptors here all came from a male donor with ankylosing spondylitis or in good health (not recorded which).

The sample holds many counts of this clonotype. CDR3: CASSLSPSGGWNEQFF. The CDR3 DNA is TGTGCCAGCAGTTTAAGCCCTAGCGGGGGGTGGAATGAGCAGTTCTTC. The chain is built from TRBV27 and TRBJ2-1; 11 bases line up with TRBD2. V lost 2 bases to trimming and J lost 7 bases; unmatched junction nucleotides: 7. The CDR3 has 16 residues. CDR1 MNHEY and CDR2 SMNVEV come from the germline V gene (reference sequence).

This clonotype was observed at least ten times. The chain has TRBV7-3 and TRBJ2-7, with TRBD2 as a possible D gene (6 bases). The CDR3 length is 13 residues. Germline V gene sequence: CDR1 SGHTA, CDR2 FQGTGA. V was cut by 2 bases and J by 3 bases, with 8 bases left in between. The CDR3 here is CASSLSEGYEQYF. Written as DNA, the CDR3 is TGTGCCAGCAGCTTATCGGAGGGCTACGAGCAGTACTTC.

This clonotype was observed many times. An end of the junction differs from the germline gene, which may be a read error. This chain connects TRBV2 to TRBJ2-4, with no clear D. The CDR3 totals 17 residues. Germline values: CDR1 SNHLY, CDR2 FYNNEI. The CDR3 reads CASTEKGFRSAKNIQYF. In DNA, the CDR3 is TGTGCCAGCACTGAAAAAGGGTTTAGGAGCGCCAAAAACATTCAGTACTTC.